This note documents a single T cell receptor beta chain sequence. Its antigen remains unidentified. One end of the junction is discordant with germline, which a read error may explain. Researchers ran the PCR with 60 Vbeta and 13 Jbeta primers. The protocol was immunoSEQ multiplex PCR, while the TCRdb copy is restricted to in-frame clones and leaves out a portion. In the table there are under 120,000 clones, roughly 71% of which are singletons. There are 13 residues in the CDR3. CDR1 is SEHNR and CDR2 is FQNEAQ in the germline V gene (reference sequence). This sample was taken from a study of cytomegalovirus exposure and HLA in healthy donors. Broader study findings: Being indistinguishable, some V segments were excluded, TRBV6-2 and TRBV6-3 among them.

The gene calls are TRBV7-9 and TRBJ1-1; D ambiguous. The material sequenced was PBMCs. This clonotype originated in a man between 40 and 49 years old in good health and CMV-seropositive. The CDR3 DNA reads as TGTGCCAGCATCTTAGAAGGGTACAGCGGAGCTTTCTTT. Encoded protein: CASILEGYSGAFF.